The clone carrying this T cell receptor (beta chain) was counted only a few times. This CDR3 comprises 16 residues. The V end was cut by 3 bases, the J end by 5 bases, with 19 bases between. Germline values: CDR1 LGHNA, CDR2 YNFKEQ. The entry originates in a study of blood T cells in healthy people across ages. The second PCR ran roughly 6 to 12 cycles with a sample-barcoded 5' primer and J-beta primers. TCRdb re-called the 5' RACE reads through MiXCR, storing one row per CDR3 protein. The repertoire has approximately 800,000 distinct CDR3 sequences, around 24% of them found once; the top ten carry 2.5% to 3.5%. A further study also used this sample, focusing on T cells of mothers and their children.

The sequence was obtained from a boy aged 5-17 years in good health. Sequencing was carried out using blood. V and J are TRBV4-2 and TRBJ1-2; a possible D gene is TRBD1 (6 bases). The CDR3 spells CASSQTTGTASYGYTF. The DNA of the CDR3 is TGTGCCAGCAGCCAGACTACAGGGACCGCTTCGTATGGCTACACCTTC.